The 24 T cell receptor beta chains in this list originate from one sample, sequenced in a study of response to subunit inactivated influenza vaccine. TCRdb reanalysed the RT-PCR reads using MiXCR and keeps one entry per CDR3 protein. This table holds a few hundred thousand distinct CDR3 sequences, approximately 10% found once. This sample comprised PBMCs from blood, obtained roughly 47 days after vaccination. The receptor set was obtained from a man over 45 who received an inactivated influenza vaccine.

CDR3 DNA sequence: TGTGCCACCAGCAGATCTGGGACTTGGGGGAGCACAGATACGCAGTATTTT. Translating it yields CATSRSGTWGSTDTQYF. The chain links TRBV15 to TRBJ2-3; tentative D call: TRBD2 (6 bases). With 2 bases removed from V and 0 bases from J, the gap between germline ends came to 15 bases. Germline CDR1 and CDR2: LNHNV and YYDKDF (reference sequence). The CDR3 consists of 17 residues.

This clonotype was seen a handful of times. The CDR3 DNA reads as TGCAGTGCTGGGTCGGGCCCTTTCGAGCAGTACTTC. Amino acids: CSAGSGPFEQYF. This rearrangement joins TRBV20-1 to TRBJ2-7; no definite D call. V gave up 5 bases and J gave up 6 bases, with 14 bases separating them. Germline V lookup: CDR1 DFQATT, CDR2 SNEGSKA (reference sequence). The CDR3 has 12 amino acids.

This clonotype was recorded many times. The chain carries TRBV5-5 and TRBJ2-5; TRBD2 is a possible D gene (7 bases). The germline V gene has CDR1 SGHKS and CDR2 YYEKEE (reference sequence). This CDR3 spans 18 amino acids. With 0 bases removed from V and 3 bases from J, the gap between germline ends came to 21 bases. The CDR3 DNA follows: TGTGCCAGCAGCTTGGTGACCGGGGGGCCTACCACCAAAGAGACCCAGTACTTC. This codes for CASSLVTGGPTTKETQYF.

Ten or more counts support this clonotype. The J gene is TRBJ2-1, the V gene TRBV10-3; maybe TRBD2 (5 bases). CDR1 ENHRY and CDR2 SYGVKD come from the germline V gene. This CDR3 has 15 residues. V was clipped by 6 bases and J by 6 bases, with 18 bases between them. The CDR3 DNA reads TGTGCCATCAGGAAGGACGGGGTTTGGGGCAATGAGCAGTTCTTC. This codes for CAIRKDGVWGNEQFF.

The rearrangement links TRBV6-1 to TRBJ2-3, with 10 bases identical to TRBD1. Germline-derived CDR1 and CDR2 are MNHNS and SASEGT. CDR3 size: 15 residues. Trimming took 7 bases from V and 6 from J; bases not matched to a gene: 10. The CDR3 sequence: CASNPGQGRADTQYF. As DNA, the CDR3 is TGTGCCAGCAACCCGGGACAGGGGCGGGCGGATACGCAGTATTTT.

The rearrangement uses TRBV21-1 and TRBJ2-1; the D call in the table, TRBD2, was not verified against the DNA. TRBV21-1 is classified as a pseudogene. The CDR3 totals 21 residues. The DNA for the CDR3 is TGTGCCAGCAGCAAAATCGTAAACCCACCCATAGCGGGAGGGCCAATGGAGGAGCAGTTCTTC. It encodes CASSKIVNPPIAGGPMEEQFF.

In this sample, this clonotype turned up a few times. The rearrangement uses TRBV6-1 and TRBJ2-7, with a weak D call TRBD1 (6 bases). The CDR3 runs 13 residues. The ends were cut back, 2 bases at V and 3 bases at J, with 8 bases in the middle. CDR1 and CDR2 from the germline V gene are MNHNS and SASEGT. The CDR3 DNA reads as TGTGCCAGCAGTGAACGACAGGACTACGAGCAGTACTTC. It encodes CASSERQDYEQYF.

V usage is TRBV5-5 and J usage is TRBJ1-4, with D unclear. CDR3 length: 14 amino acids. Deletions cut 5 bases from V and 5 bases from J, with 13 bases between. Germline CDR1 SGHKS, CDR2 YYEKEE (reference sequence). The CDR3 nucleotides read TGTGCCAGCAGTTTTGACCTGGAGAATGAAAAACTGTTTTTT. Its protein is CASSFDLENEKLFF.

This chain uses TRBV28 with TRBJ2-7; the D gene is possibly TRBD1 (5 bases). Germline-derived CDR1 and CDR2 are MDHEN and SYDVKM. This CDR3 contains 14 residues. V was trimmed by 6 bases and J by 2 bases, leaving 14 bases between them. For the CDR3, the DNA is TGTGCCAGCAGCCGCCTCAGGGATACCTACGAGCAGTACTTC. Its translation: CASSRLRDTYEQYF.

The chain carries TRBV28 and TRBJ2-7; 9 bases map to TRBD2. J lost 6 bases, V lost 1 base, and 7 bases had no gene match. The germline CDR1 and CDR2 sequences are MDHEN and SYDVKM. The CDR3 loop spans 15 amino acids. CDR3 region: CASSLSGGRASEQYF. CDR3 in DNA: TGTGCCAGCAGTTTATCAGGCGGGAGGGCCTCCGAGCAGTACTTC.

The CDR3 loop reads CASSQVSLGLETQYF. CDR3 sequence (DNA): TGCGCCAGCAGCCAAGTATCTTTGGGGCTCGAGACCCAGTACTTC. The rearrangement links TRBV4-1 to TRBJ2-5; a possible D gene is TRBD1 (5 bases). In germline, CDR1 is MGHRA, CDR2 YSYEKL. V shed 1 base and J shed 5 bases, with 14 bases lying between them. The CDR3 has 15 amino acids.

V usage is TRBV4-1 and J usage is TRBJ2-7, with D maybe TRBD2 (6 bases). The CDR3 loop spans 17 amino acids. The V and J ends lost 0 bases and 4 bases respectively, with 19 bases between them. Germline CDR1 MGHRA, CDR2 YSYEKL. The CDR3 region has the DNA TGCGCCAGCAGCCAAGAAGGCGGAGCGGGCCGGGTTTACGAGCAGTACTTC. Amino acid sequence: CASSQEGGAGRVYEQYF.

This clonotype appeared a few times. Written as DNA, the CDR3 is TGCAGTGCTAGCCCAACTAGCGGGTACACAGATACGCAGTATTTT. Its protein is CSASPTSGYTDTQYF. V gene TRBV20-1 combines with J gene TRBJ2-3, with 9 bases fitting TRBD2. From germline, CDR1 is DFQATT and CDR2 SNEGSKA (reference sequence). The CDR3 covers 15 residues. V gave up 3 bases and J gave up 2 bases; unmatched junction bases: 6.

This clonotype was detected a few times. This chain connects TRBV4-2 to TRBJ2-7, with D possibly TRBD1 on 6 matching bases. Germline CDR1 and CDR2: LGHNA and YNFKEQ. The V end was cut by 4 bases, the J end by 2 bases, with 15 bases between. The CDR3 extends over 15 amino acids. The CDR3, as DNA: TGTGCCAGCAGCCGGGAAGGGACACCCACCTACGAGCAGTACTTC. Protein: CASSREGTPTYEQYF.

This clonotype has just a few counts. The chain is built from TRBV4-1 and TRBJ2-3; TRBD2 agrees at 7 bases. The J segment lost 6 bases and the V segment lost 3 bases, leaving 9 bases of the junction unmatched. The germline V gene encodes CDR1 MGHRA and CDR2 YSYEKL. CDR3 length: 15 residues. The CDR3 DNA reads as TGCGCCAGCAGCCAGGGCCGAGGTAGCGGGGATACGCAGTATTTT. This encodes CASSQGRGSGDTQYF.

This clonotype was recorded many times. This chain uses TRBV7-2 with TRBJ2-7; D is possibly TRBD2 (6 bases). CDR3 length: 15 amino acids. Deletions cut 3 bases from V and 0 bases from J, with 12 bases between. Germline V lookup: CDR1 SGHTA, CDR2 FQGNSA. CDR3: CASSFGGVRSYEQYF. The CDR3 bases are TGTGCCAGCAGCTTCGGAGGGGTCCGCTCCTACGAGCAGTACTTC.

This chain uses TRBV5-6 with TRBJ2-5; D unclear. Trimming left V 4 bases short and J 5 bases short, with 9 bases between. CDR1 and CDR2 from the germline V gene are SGHDT and YYEEEE. This CDR3 contains 12 residues. CDR3 DNA sequence: TGTGCCAGCAGCGTTCACCTGGAGACCCAGTACTTC. Translating it yields CASSVHLETQYF.

The table lists this clonotype with a few counts. V is TRBV6-6 and J is TRBJ2-1; D perhaps matches TRBD1 (6 bases). V gave up 7 bases and J gave up 11 bases, with 15 bases separating them. This CDR3 comprises 12 residues. CDR1 and CDR2 (germline): MNHNY, SVGAGI (reference sequence). The CDR3 bases are TGTGCCAGCACGGGGACGACAGGTCAGCAGTTCTTC. It translates to CASTGTTGQQFF.

CDR3 nucleotide sequence: TGTGCCAGCAAAAAGAAAGGATTTTCGAATGAAAAACTGTTTTTT. Its protein is CASKKKGFSNEKLFF. The chain is built from TRBV6-2 or TRBV6-3 and TRBJ1-4; no reliable D call. V lost 7 bases and J 5 bases, leaving 17 bases between the germline ends. CDR3 length: 15 residues. Looked up from germline, CDR1 is MNHEY and CDR2 is SVGEGT.

This clonotype was seen a handful of times. The chain uses TRBV20-1 and TRBJ1-1; no reliable D call. With 3 bases removed from V and 2 bases from J, the gap between germline ends came to 10 bases. This CDR3 region has 13 residues. Germline loops: CDR1 DFQATT, CDR2 SNEGSKA (reference sequence). The chain's CDR3 is CSARIAVNTEAFF. The CDR3 DNA reads as TGCAGTGCTAGGATAGCAGTAAACACTGAAGCTTTCTTT.

This clonotype appeared a few times. V gene TRBV20-1 combines with J gene TRBJ1-1; no clear D. Germline CDR1 and CDR2: DFQATT and SNEGSKA (reference sequence). The CDR3 runs to 13 residues. Trimming shortened V by 2 bases and J by 4 bases, and 11 bases separated the two germline ends. The CDR3 reads CSARRARVTEAFF. CDR3 DNA: TGCAGTGCTAGAAGGGCGCGGGTCACTGAAGCTTTCTTT.

This chain uses TRBV5-1 with TRBJ2-7; D is ambiguous. CDR1 and CDR2 (germline): SGHRS, YFSETQ. The CDR3 consists of 15 residues. V was pared by 0 bases and J by 2 bases, with 12 bases between. The CDR3 DNA sequence: TGCGCCAGCAGCTTGGAATTTGGCGCACCCTACGAGCAGTACTTC. It translates to CASSLEFGAPYEQYF. Looking up the rest from reference TRBV5-1 and TRBJ2-7 gives the full variable domain: KAGVTQTPRYLIKTRGQQVTLSCSPISGHRSVSWYQQTPGQGLQFLFEYFSETQRNKGNFPGRFSGRQFSNSRSEMNVSTLELGDSALYLCASSLEFGAPYEQYFGPGTRLTVT.

The chain is built from TRBV4-3 and TRBJ1-1; TRBD1 might be the D (5 bases). V lost 0 bases and J 6 bases, leaving 14 bases between the germline ends. The CDR3 extends over 15 amino acids. Germline values: CDR1 LGHNA, CDR2 YSLEER. CDR3: CASSQEPGMGAEAFF. CDR3 nucleotide sequence: TGCGCCAGCAGCCAAGAACCAGGGATGGGAGCTGAAGCTTTCTTT.

The rearrangement joins TRBV6-2 or TRBV6-3 to TRBJ1-1, with D maybe TRBD1 (5 bases). This CDR3 has 13 residues. Trimming removed 2 bases at V and 11 bases at J, with 15 bases between. Germline V CDR1 and CDR2: MNHEY, SVGEGT. For the CDR3, the DNA is TGTGCCAGCAGTTACGTGGGGGGTTTCATGGCTTTCTTT. This translates into CASSYVGGFMAFF.